The sequence of this T cell receptor (beta chain) was determined in a study of identical twins. Study-wide results and caveats: Among monozygotic twins, out-of-frame TCR alpha sharing exceeded what models predicted. The study reached conclusions through statistical analysis that was cross-sectional, not following the same donors. Invariant MAIT and iNKT cells are populations that could partly confound zero-insertion analyses.

TCRdb called the 5' RACE reads again in MiXCR, with one record for every CDR3 protein. The sample records hundreds of thousands of distinct CDR3 sequences, about a fifth being singletons. To note about this clonotype: Its target is not known.

Deletions cut 6 bases from V and 6 bases from J, with 17 bases between. CDR3 size: 13 residues. Germline CDR1 and CDR2: DFQATT and SNEGSKA (reference sequence). This same sample was also taken into another study, of yellow fever vaccine responses in identical twins. As that study records: Twins' T cell vaccine responses reportedly looked partly convergent, partly personalized.

This chain joins TRBV20-1 and TRBJ2-5, with TRBD2 as a possible D gene (5 bases). The TCR comes from a woman aged 18-29 years in good health. The sequenced sample consisted of CD4+ T cells sorted from blood. CDR3 in DNA: TGCAGTGCGACCGGACTTATCGGAAAGACCCAGTACTTC. It encodes CSATGLIGKTQYF.